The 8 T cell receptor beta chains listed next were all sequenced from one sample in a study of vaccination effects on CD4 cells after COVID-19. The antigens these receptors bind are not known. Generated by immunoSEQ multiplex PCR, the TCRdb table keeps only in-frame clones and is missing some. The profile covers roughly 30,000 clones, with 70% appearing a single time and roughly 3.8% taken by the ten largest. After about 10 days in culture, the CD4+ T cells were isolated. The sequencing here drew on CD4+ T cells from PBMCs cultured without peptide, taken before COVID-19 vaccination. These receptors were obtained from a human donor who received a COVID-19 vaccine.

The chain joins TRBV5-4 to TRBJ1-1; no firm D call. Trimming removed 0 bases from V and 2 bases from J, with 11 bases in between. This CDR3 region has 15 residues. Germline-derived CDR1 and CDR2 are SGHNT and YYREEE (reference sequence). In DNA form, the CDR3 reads TGTGCCAGCAGCTTGGCCGGTTGGGGAAACACTGAAGCTTTCTTT. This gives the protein CASSLAGWGNTEAFF.

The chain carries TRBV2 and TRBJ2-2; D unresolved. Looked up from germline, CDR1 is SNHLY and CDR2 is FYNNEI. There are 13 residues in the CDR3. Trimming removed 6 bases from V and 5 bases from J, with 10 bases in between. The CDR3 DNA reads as TGTGCCAGCAGCCCACGATGGACCGGGGAGCTGTTTTTT. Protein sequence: CASSPRWTGELFF.

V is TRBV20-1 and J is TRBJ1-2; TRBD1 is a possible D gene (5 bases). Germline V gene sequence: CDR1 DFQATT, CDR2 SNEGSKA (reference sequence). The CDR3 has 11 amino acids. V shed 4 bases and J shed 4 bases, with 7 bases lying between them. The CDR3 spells CSATGIYGYTF. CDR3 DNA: TGCAGTGCTACAGGGATCTATGGCTACACCTTC.

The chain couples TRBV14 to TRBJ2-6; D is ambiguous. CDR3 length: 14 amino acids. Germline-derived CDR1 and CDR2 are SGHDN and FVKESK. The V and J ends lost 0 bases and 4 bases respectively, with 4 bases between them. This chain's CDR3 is CASSQDSGANVLTF. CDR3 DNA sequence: TGTGCCAGCAGCCAAGATTCCGGGGCCAACGTCCTGACTTTC.

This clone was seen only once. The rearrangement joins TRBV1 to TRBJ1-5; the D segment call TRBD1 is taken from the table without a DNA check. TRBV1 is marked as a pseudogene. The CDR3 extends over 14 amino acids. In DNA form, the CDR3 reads TGCACCAGCAGCCAAGATCTAAGGGGACAGCCCCAGCATTTT. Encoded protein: CTSSQDLRGQPQHF.

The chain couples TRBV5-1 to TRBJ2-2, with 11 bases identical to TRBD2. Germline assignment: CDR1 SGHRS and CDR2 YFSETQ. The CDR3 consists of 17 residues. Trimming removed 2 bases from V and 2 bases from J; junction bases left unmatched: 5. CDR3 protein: CASSLSGTSGNTGELFF. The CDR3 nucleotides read TGCGCCAGCAGCTTATCTGGGACTAGCGGAAACACCGGGGAGCTGTTTTTT.

The CDR3 sequence is CASSPPGRGGTDTQYF. DNA of the CDR3: TGTGCCAGCTCACCACCGGGGCGGGGGGGCACAGATACGCAGTATTTT. The chain joins TRBV18 to TRBJ2-3; 8 bases match TRBD2. Germline assignment: CDR1 KGHSH and CDR2 LQKENI. This CDR3 has 16 amino acids. V gave up 0 bases and J gave up 1 base; unmatched junction bases: 3.

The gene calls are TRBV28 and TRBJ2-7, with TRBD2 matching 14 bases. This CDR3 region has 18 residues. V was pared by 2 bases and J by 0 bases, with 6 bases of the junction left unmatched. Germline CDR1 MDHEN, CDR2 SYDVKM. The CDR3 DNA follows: TGTGCCAGCAGTTTAGCCGGACTAGCGGGAGGACTCTCCTACGAGCAGTACTTC. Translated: CASSLAGLAGGLSYEQYF.